This T cell receptor beta chain was profiled in a study of cytomegalovirus exposure and HLA in healthy donors. On the study more broadly: An early data release held about 85 million unique TCRs from HLA-typed donors.

The PCR used 60 Vbeta and 13 Jbeta primers. The method was immunoSEQ multiplex PCR; TCRdb's version includes in-frame clones alone and lacks a portion of them. The table shows under 75,000 clones, with about 67% occurring only once. In the case of this clone: Its antigen is undetermined.

Study conclusions and caveats: CMV serostatus was the sole immune exposure data available.

Trimming took 4 bases from V and 0 from J, leaving 10 bases between them. Per germline, CDR1 SGHRS and CDR2 YFSETQ. The CDR3 is 15 amino acids. The sequenced sample consisted of PBMCs. This receptor was obtained from a human donor in good health. V usage is TRBV5-1 and J usage is TRBJ2-2; TRBD2 is a possible D gene (5 bases). The CDR3 loop is CASSLDLANTGELFF. The CDR3 nucleotides are TGCGCCAGCAGCCTGGACTTAGCGAACACCGGGGAGCTGTTTTTT.